The rows below give T cell receptor beta chains drawn from one sample of a study of control samples from healthy donors and cancer patients. Generated by immunoSEQ multiplex PCR, the TCRdb table keeps only in-frame clones and is missing some. In the table there are some 120,000 clones, roughly 93% of which are singletons. The source material was blood. The receptors here all came from a man aged 25-45 years in good health. The CDR3 runs from the conserved cysteine through the conserved F or W. Each record gives: J gene, clone size, D gene, V gene, CDR3 DNA, CDR3 protein. The D gene is left open where the match is weak. The listing skips clone size in some rows; elsewhere it reads once, few, many or a size class.

TRBJ1-2	NA	NA	TRBV28	TGTGCCAGCCTACAGGGAAGTGGCTACACCTTC	CASLQGSGYTF
TRBJ1-1	NA	NA	TRBV11-2	TGTGCCAGCAGTCTCGGAGGGGGGGAGGCTTTCTTT	CASSLGGGEAFF
TRBJ2-2	NA	NA	TRBV11-3	TGTGCCAGCAGCTTAAAGGTCACCGGGGAGCTGTTTTTT	CASSLKVTGELFF
TRBJ1-1	NA	NA	TRBV6-5	TGTGCCAGCATCCGTGGGGGAAACACTGAAGCTTTCTTT	CASIRGGNTEAFF
TRBJ2-5	NA	NA	TRBV7-9	TGTGCCAGCAGCTTAGTTGGAGAGACCCAGTACTTC	CASSLVGETQYF
TRBJ1-2	NA	TRBD1	TRBV5-6	TGTGCCAGCAGCATCCGACAGGGGTGGGGCTACACCTTC	CASSIRQGWGYTF
TRBJ1-6	once	NA	TRBV7-2	TGTGCCAGCAGCCAATTCGGGGGTAAGAATTCACCCCTCCACTTT	CASSQFGGKNSPLHF
TRBJ1-2	NA	TRBD1	TRBV6-1	TGTGCCAGCAGCCTCGGGACAGGCTATGGCTACACCTTC	CASSLGTGYGYTF
TRBJ2-4	NA	TRBD2	TRBV2	TGTGCCAGCAGTGACACTAGCGATGCCCATAACATTCAGTACTTC	CASSDTSDAHNIQYF
TRBJ1-4	NA	NA	TRBV30	TGTGCCTGGAGTCCATGGGCTTCGAGTGGTGAAAAACTGTTTTTT	CAWSPWASSGEKLFF
TRBJ2-1	NA	NA	TRBV11-2	TGTGCCAGCAGCTTAGTGTTTCAGGGCCGCAATGAGCAGTTCTTC	CASSLVFQGRNEQFF
TRBJ1-1	NA	NA	TRBV5-6	TGTGCCAGCAGCTCGACCTGGATCATGAACACTGAAGCTTTCTTT	CASSSTWIMNTEAFF
TRBJ2-5	NA	TRBD2	TRBV5-6	TGTGCCAGCAGCTTCCTAGCGGGGGGGCAAGAGACCCAGTACTTC	CASSFLAGGQETQYF
TRBJ2-7	NA	NA	TRBV12-3/TRBV12-4	TGTGCCAGCAGTCGGGGCTACGAGCAGTACTTC	CASSRGYEQYF
TRBJ2-5	NA	TRBD2	TRBV30	TGTGCCCTGCAATCGGGACTAGCGGGGGCAAAAGAGACCCAGTACTTC	CALQSGLAGAKETQYF
TRBJ2-5	NA	NA	TRBV6-1	TGTGCCAGCAGTGAAGATAGAGAGACCCAGTACTTC	CASSEDRETQYF
TRBJ1-1	NA	TRBD1	TRBV12-3/TRBV12-4	TGTGCCAGCCAGGGGGGGAACACTGAAGCTTTCTTT	CASQGGNTEAFF
TRBJ1-2	once	NA	TRBV30	TGTGCCTGGAATGGGGGGGGGCTTGGTGGCTACACCTTC	CAWNGGGLGGYTF
TRBJ2-7	NA	NA	TRBV5-1	TGCGCCAGCAGCTTGGAAGGAACTCTTACCTACGAGCAGTACTTC	CASSLEGTLTYEQYF
TRBJ1-4	NA	TRBD1	TRBV27	TGTGCCAGCAGGGGACAGGGGAAGGCTGAAAAACTGTTTTTT	CASRGQGKAEKLFF
TRBJ1-3	NA	NA	TRBV13	TGTGCCAGCAGCCGGGGTAAAGGGTCTGGAAACACCATATATTTT	CASSRGKGSGNTIYF
TRBJ2-5	NA	NA	TRBV9	TGTGCCAGCAGCGCCCAACCTCGACGGAACCAAGAGACCCAGTACTTC	CASSAQPRRNQETQYF